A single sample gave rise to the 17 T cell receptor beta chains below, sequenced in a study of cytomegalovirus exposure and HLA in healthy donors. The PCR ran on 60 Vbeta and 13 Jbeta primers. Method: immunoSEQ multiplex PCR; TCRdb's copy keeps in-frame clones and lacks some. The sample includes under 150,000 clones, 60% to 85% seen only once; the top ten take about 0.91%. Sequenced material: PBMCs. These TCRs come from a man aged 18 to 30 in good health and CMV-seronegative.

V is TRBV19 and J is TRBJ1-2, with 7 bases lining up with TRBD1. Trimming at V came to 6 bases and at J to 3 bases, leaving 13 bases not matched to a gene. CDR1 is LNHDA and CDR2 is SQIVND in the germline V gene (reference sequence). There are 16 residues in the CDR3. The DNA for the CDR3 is TGTGCCAGTAGGAGGCTACAGGGGTCCGGTGACTATGGCTACACCTTC. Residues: CASRRLQGSGDYGYTF.

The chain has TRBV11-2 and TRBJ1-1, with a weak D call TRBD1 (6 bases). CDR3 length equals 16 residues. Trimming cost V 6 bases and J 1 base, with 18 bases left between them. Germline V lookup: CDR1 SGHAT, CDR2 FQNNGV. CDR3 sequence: CASRIGRGSRNTEAFF. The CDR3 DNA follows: TGTGCCAGCAGGATAGGGAGGGGGTCGAGGAACACTGAAGCTTTCTTT.

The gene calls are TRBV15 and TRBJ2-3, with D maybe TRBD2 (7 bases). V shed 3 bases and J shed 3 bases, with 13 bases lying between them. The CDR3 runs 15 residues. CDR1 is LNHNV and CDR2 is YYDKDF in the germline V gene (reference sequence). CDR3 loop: CATSRGGAGTDTQYF. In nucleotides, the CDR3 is TGTGCCACCAGCAGGGGGGGGGCGGGGACAGATACGCAGTATTTT.

CDR3 loop: CASSRKPTGLGEQYF. CDR3 DNA: TGTGCCAGCAGCCGTAAGCCGACAGGGTTGGGCGAGCAGTACTTC. This rearrangement joins TRBV6-5 to TRBJ2-7; 7 bases align to TRBD1. The CDR3 runs to 15 residues. The V gene end was trimmed by 6 bases and the J gene end by 6 bases; junction bases not matched to a gene: 14. Per the germline V gene, CDR1 is MNHEY and CDR2 is SVGAGI.

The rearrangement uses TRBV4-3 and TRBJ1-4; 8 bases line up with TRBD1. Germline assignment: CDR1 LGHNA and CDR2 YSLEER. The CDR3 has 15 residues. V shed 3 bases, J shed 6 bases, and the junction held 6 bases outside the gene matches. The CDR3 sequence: CASSQAGTGYEKLFF. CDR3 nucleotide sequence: TGCGCCAGCAGCCAGGCCGGGACAGGCTATGAAAAACTGTTTTTT.

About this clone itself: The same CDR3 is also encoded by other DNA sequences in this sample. In DNA, the CDR3 is TGTGCCAGCAGCGTAGGTGGGGCGAACACTGAAGCTTTCTTT. It specifies CASSVGGANTEAFF. The rearrangement joins TRBV9 to TRBJ1-1, with D perhaps matching TRBD1 (5 bases). The CDR3 totals 14 residues. Germline CDR1 SGDLS, CDR2 YYNGEE. Deletions cut 0 bases from V and 1 base from J, with 7 bases between.

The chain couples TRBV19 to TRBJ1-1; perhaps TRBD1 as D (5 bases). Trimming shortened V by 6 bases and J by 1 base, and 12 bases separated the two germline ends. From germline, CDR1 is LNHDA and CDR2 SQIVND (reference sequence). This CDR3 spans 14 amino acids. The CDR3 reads CASRNRQKNTEAFF. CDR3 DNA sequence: TGTGCCAGTAGGAACCGACAGAAGAACACTGAAGCTTTCTTT.

CDR3 residues: CASSLGHGPSGGGNEQFF. Here the CDR3 DNA reads TGTGCCAGCAGCTTAGGGCACGGCCCTAGCGGGGGAGGAAATGAGCAGTTCTTC. V gene TRBV7-9 combines with J gene TRBJ2-1; 10 positions match TRBD2. With V trimmed by 1 base and J by 7 bases, 13 bases remained unmatched. CDR3 length equals 18 residues. CDR1 is SEHNR, CDR2 FQNEAQ, per germline (reference sequence).

The CDR3 coding sequence is TGCGCCAGCAGTGACTTAGCGAAAGTCCTCAAGAATACGCAGTATTTT. This translates into CASSDLAKVLKNTQYF. The chain is built from TRBV10-2 and TRBJ2-3; D may be TRBD2 (5 bases). CDR1 WSHSY and CDR2 SAAADI come from the germline V gene. The CDR3 runs 16 residues. V shed 3 bases and J shed 7 bases, with 20 bases lying between them.

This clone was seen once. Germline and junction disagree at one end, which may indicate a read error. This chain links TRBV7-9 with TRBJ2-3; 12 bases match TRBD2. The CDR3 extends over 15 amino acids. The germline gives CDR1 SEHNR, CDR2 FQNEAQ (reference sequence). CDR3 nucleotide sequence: TGTTCCAGCAGAAGGACTAGCGGGGCCACAGATACGCAGTATTTT. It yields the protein CSSRRTSGATDTQYF.

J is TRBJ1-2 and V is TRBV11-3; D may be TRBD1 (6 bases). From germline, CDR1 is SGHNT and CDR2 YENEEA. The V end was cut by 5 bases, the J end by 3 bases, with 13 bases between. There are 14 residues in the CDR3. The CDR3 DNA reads TGTGCCAGCAGCCAGAACCGGACAGACTATGGCTACACCTTC. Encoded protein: CASSQNRTDYGYTF.

Here the CDR3 reads CASSQSQGMVTGELFF. As DNA, the CDR3 is TGTGCCAGCTCACAATCCCAGGGGATGGTCACCGGGGAGCTGTTTTTT. The V call is TRBV18, the J call TRBJ2-2; D possibly corresponds to TRBD1 (6 bases). From germline, CDR1 is KGHSH and CDR2 LQKENI. V was pared by 4 bases and J by 4 bases, with 16 bases between. The CDR3 has 16 amino acids.

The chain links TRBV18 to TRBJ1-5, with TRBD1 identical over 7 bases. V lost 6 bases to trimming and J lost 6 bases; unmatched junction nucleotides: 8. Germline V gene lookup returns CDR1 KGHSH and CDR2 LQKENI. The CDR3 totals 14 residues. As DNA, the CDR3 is TGTGCCAGCTCCCAGGACAGGACATTTCAGCCCCAGCATTTT. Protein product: CASSQDRTFQPQHF.

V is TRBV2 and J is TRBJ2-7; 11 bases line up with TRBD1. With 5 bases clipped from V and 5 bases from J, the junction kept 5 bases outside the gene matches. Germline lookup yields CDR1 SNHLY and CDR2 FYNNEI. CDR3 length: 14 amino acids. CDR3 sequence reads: CASSPGQGVHEQYF. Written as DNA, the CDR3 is TGTGCCAGCAGTCCGGGACAGGGGGTCCACGAGCAGTACTTC.

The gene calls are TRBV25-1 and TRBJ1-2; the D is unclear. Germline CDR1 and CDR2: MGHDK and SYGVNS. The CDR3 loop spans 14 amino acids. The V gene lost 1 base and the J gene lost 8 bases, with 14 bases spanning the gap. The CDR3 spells CASSEFTWREGYTF. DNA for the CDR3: TGTGCCAGCAGTGAATTTACGTGGAGGGAGGGCTACACCTTC.

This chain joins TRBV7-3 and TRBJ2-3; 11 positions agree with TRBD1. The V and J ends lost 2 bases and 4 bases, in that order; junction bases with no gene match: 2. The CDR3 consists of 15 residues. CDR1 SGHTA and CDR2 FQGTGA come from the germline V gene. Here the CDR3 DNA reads TGTGCCAGCAGCTTACCGGGACAGGGGGCAGATACGCAGTATTTT. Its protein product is CASSLPGQGADTQYF. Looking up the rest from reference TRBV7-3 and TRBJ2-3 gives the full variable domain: GAGVSQTPSNKVTEKGKYVELRCDPISGHTALYWYRQSLGQGPEFLIYFQGTGAADDSGLPNDRFFAVRPEGSVSTLKIQRTERGDSAVYLCASSLPGQGADTQYFGPGTRLTVL.

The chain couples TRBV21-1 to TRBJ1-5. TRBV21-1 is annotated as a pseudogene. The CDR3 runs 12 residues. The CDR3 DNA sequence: TGTGCCAGCAGCAAAGCCCTATGGCCCCAGCATTTT. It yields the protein CASSKALWPQHF.